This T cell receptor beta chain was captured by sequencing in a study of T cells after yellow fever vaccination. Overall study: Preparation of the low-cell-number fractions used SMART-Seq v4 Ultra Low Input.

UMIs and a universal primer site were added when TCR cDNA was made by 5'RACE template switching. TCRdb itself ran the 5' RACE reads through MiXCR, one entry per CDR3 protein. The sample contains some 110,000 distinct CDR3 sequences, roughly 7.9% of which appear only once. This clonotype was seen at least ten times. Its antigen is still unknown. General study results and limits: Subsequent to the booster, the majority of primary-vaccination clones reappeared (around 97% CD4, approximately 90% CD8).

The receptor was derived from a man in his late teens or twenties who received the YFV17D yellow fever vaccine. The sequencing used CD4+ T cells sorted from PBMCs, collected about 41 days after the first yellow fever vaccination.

The DNA of the CDR3 is TGTGCCAGCAGCCGGGACTACACAGATACGCAGTATTTT. Its protein product is CASSRDYTDTQYF. The chain joins TRBV7-2 to TRBJ2-3; 7 nucleotides match TRBD2. Trimming cost V 5 bases and J 2 bases; bases outside gene matches: 1. The germline V gene has CDR1 SGHTA and CDR2 FQGNSA. The CDR3 sequence is 13 residues long.